The 29 T cell receptor beta chains presented below share a single source sample, sequenced in a study of human T cells and chemical hapten exposure. Time point specified: pre-sensitization, week 0. Stated treatment: therapeutic diphenylcyclopropenone sensitization with weekly scalp DPC. The authors extracted total RNA from unfractionated whole blood. In TCRdb, the RACE reads were re-called with MiXCR into one record per CDR3 protein. The sample holds approximately 50,000 distinct CDR3 sequences; approximately 9.6% are singletons and the top ten take approximately 9.6%. Specimen: whole blood, collected in connection with sensitization to the hapten diphenylcyclopropenone (DPC). Every receptor here comes from a young woman with alopecia areata. Some clones in this sample may be carry-over from other donors' samples.

This clonotype was seen only a few times. The rearrangement joins TRBV12-3 or TRBV12-4 to TRBJ2-3; D unclear. The V end was cut by 0 bases, the J end by 2 bases, with 6 bases between. The length of the CDR3 is 14 residues. CDR3 sequence: CASSLAGFTDTQYF. CDR3 DNA: TGTGCCAGCAGTTTAGCAGGATTCACAGATACGCAGTATTTT.

The V call is TRBV29-1, the J call TRBJ2-1, with D hard to call. Between the trimmed V and J ends, which lost 7 bases and 7 bases, there was a span of 11 bases. This CDR3 region has 11 residues. Germline V gene sequence: CDR1 SQVTM, CDR2 ANQGSEA. The CDR3 protein is CSAPTENEQFF. In nucleotides, the CDR3 is TGCAGCGCCCCCACTGAGAATGAGCAGTTCTTC.

This clonotype was recorded many times. The V call is TRBV4-3, the J call TRBJ2-7; the D gene is possibly TRBD1 (6 bases). Germline CDR1 LGHNA, CDR2 YSLEER. V lost 2 bases and J lost 2, with 7 bases in between. The length of the CDR3 is 13 residues. Written as DNA, the CDR3 is TGCGCCAGCAGCCAAAGACAGGCCTACGAGCAGTACTTC. It encodes CASSQRQAYEQYF.

Ten or more counts support this clonotype. The genes are TRBV30 and TRBJ1-1; 8 nucleotides align to TRBD1. The J segment lost 2 bases and the V segment lost 4 bases, leaving 6 bases of the junction unmatched. This CDR3 has 14 amino acids. Germline assignment: CDR1 GTSNPN and CDR2 SVGIG (reference sequence). The CDR3, as DNA: TGTGCCTGGATCAGAGCAGGGGGCAACACTGAAGCTTTCTTT. The encoded protein is CAWIRAGGNTEAFF.

This clonotype appeared a few times. The chain recombines TRBV6-2 or TRBV6-3 with TRBJ1-1, with no clear D. The CDR3 loop spans 14 amino acids. Trimming removed 2 bases at V and 2 bases at J, with 9 bases between. CDR1 is MNHEY, CDR2 SVGEGT, per germline. CDR3 loop: CASSYLTPNTEAFF. CDR3 bases: TGTGCCAGCAGTTACCTAACACCTAACACTGAAGCTTTCTTT.

V is TRBV6-6 and J is TRBJ2-7; D gene unclear. Germline assignment: CDR1 MNHNY and CDR2 SVGAGI (reference sequence). V lost 6 bases to trimming and J lost 3 bases, with 12 bases between them. The length of the CDR3 is 13 residues. As DNA, the CDR3 is TGTGCCAGCAGGTTAGGGATGGGCTACGAGCAGTACTTC. Translating it yields CASRLGMGYEQYF.

The sample holds a few counts of this clonotype. The gene calls are TRBV12-3 or TRBV12-4 and TRBJ2-7; D is unclear. The CDR3 consists of 12 residues. With 5 bases removed from V and 2 bases from J, the gap between germline ends came to 7 bases. The chain's CDR3 is CASSLTTYEQYF. In nucleotides, the CDR3 is TGTGCCAGCAGTCTCACTACCTACGAGCAGTACTTC.

The CDR3 DNA sequence: TGCAGTGCTAGAGTTTTCACTGAAAACTCCTACGAGCAGTACTTC. Its translation is CSARVFTENSYEQYF. This rearrangement joins TRBV20-1 to TRBJ2-7; no firm D call. The V gene's germline CDR1 is DFQATT and CDR2 SNEGSKA (reference sequence). The CDR3 covers 15 residues. Trimming took off 1 base at V and 0 bases at J, with 13 bases between the two ends.

This clonotype was recorded a few times. The chain is built from TRBV7-6 and TRBJ2-2; D is perhaps TRBD1 (6 bases). The CDR3 contains 14 residues. The ends were cut back, 5 bases at V and 7 bases at J, with 14 bases in the middle. Per the germline V gene, CDR1 is SGHVS and CDR2 is FNYEAQ. CDR3 bases: TGTGCCAGCAGCCCAGCAGGGGTGGACGGGGAGCTGTTTTTT. It encodes CASSPAGVDGELFF.

This clonotype came up a few times. The chain joins TRBV15 to TRBJ1-6; D is uncertain. Between the trimmed V and J ends, which lost 0 bases and 10 bases, there was a span of 7 bases. The germline gives CDR1 LNHNV, CDR2 YYDKDF (reference sequence). The CDR3 extends over 13 amino acids. In DNA form, the CDR3 reads TGTGCCACCAGCAGAGACTTGGGGTCACCCCTCCACTTT. This codes for CATSRDLGSPLHF.

The CDR3 loop reads CASSQRTGGYGYTF. The CDR3 DNA reads TGTGCCAGCAGTCAACGGACAGGCGGCTATGGCTACACCTTC. This chain uses TRBV6-5 with TRBJ1-2; TRBD1 aligns across 7 bases. CDR3 size: 14 residues. With 5 bases clipped from V and 4 bases from J, the junction kept 7 bases outside the gene matches. Germline V lookup: CDR1 MNHEY, CDR2 SVGAGI.

This rearrangement joins TRBV29-1 to TRBJ1-2; D call uncertain. This CDR3 is 15 amino acids long. Looked up from germline, CDR1 is SQVTM and CDR2 is ANQGSEA. Between the trimmed V and J ends, which lost 4 bases and 3 bases, there was a span of 18 bases. CDR3 nucleotide sequence: TGCAGCGTTGTGGCGGACGGACGACGGGACTATGGCTACACCTTC. Its translation: CSVVADGRRDYGYTF.

This clonotype was counted between two and nine times. V gene TRBV30 combines with J gene TRBJ1-2; D gene uncertain. Trimming pared 4 bases from V and 7 bases from J, leaving 10 bases between. CDR1 and CDR2 from the germline V gene are GTSNPN and SVGIG (reference sequence). The CDR3 has 11 residues. The CDR3 loop is CAWNIGPGYTF. In DNA, the CDR3 is TGTGCCTGGAACATAGGGCCTGGCTACACCTTC.

The chain has TRBV12-3 or TRBV12-4 and TRBJ1-6; D unclear. The CDR3 has 17 residues. V shed 2 bases and J shed 3 bases, with 14 bases lying between them. The DNA for the CDR3 is TGTGCCAGCAGTTTAAGGTCAGGACGATTCTATAATTCACCCCTCCACTTT. Protein sequence: CASSLRSGRFYNSPLHF.

The sample holds many counts of this clonotype. This chain connects TRBV4-3 to TRBJ1-1, with D perhaps TRBD1 (6 bases). Deletions cut 0 bases from V and 1 base from J, with 12 bases between. This CDR3 is 16 amino acids long. Germline CDR1 is LGHNA and CDR2 is YSLEER. The CDR3: CASSQDIGQQNTEAFF. CDR3 nucleotides: TGCGCCAGCAGCCAAGATATAGGACAGCAGAACACTGAAGCTTTCTTT.

The rearrangement uses TRBV5-5 and TRBJ2-5; TRBD1 is a possible D gene (5 bases). CDR1 and CDR2 (germline): SGHKS, YYEKEE (reference sequence). The CDR3 has 15 residues. V lost 3 bases to trimming and J lost 7 bases, with 19 bases between them. CDR3 loop: CASSSLDTIPGTQYF. DNA for the CDR3: TGTGCCAGCAGCTCTTTGGACACGATCCCCGGGACCCAGTACTTC.

This clonotype was seen many times. This sequence joins TRBV27 and TRBJ1-1; 7 positions agree with TRBD1. Germline V gene lookup returns CDR1 MNHEY and CDR2 SMNVEV (reference sequence). Trimming removed 4 bases from V and 10 bases from J; junction bases left unmatched: 12. The CDR3 extends over 14 amino acids. CDR3 region: CASSSWGAQGGAFF. DNA of the CDR3: TGTGCCAGCAGTTCGTGGGGGGCCCAGGGGGGAGCTTTCTTT.

The chain has TRBV12-3 or TRBV12-4 and TRBJ1-3; D gene uncertain. The CDR3 loop spans 14 amino acids. Deletions cut 5 bases from V and 2 bases from J, with 10 bases between. For the CDR3, the DNA is TGTGCCAGCAGTCAACAGCGAACTGGAAACACCATATATTTT. Translating it yields CASSQQRTGNTIYF.

This clonotype was counted ten times or more. The chain links TRBV28 to TRBJ2-7, with D maybe TRBD1 (5 bases). The CDR3 loop spans 15 amino acids. Germline V CDR1 and CDR2: MDHEN, SYDVKM. Trimming shortened V by 2 bases and J by 3 bases, and 14 bases separated the two germline ends. Here the CDR3 reads CASSLVWSDNYEQYF. CDR3 DNA: TGTGCCAGCAGTTTAGTGTGGTCGGACAACTACGAGCAGTACTTC.

This clonotype was detected ten times or more. The chain carries TRBV6-5 and TRBJ2-1; 8 bases match TRBD1. V dropped 6 bases and J dropped 0; count of bases not matched to a gene: 10. Germline V gives CDR1 MNHEY, CDR2 SVGAGI. CDR3 size: 17 residues. The CDR3 nucleotides read TGTGCCAGCAGGCCCCAGACAGGGGTCCCCTCCTACAATGAGCAGTTCTTC. Protein sequence: CASRPQTGVPSYNEQFF.

The gene calls are TRBV4-2 and TRBJ2-4; no definite D call. The CDR3 is 15 amino acids. Trimming cost V 3 bases and J 2 bases, with 11 bases left between them. In germline, CDR1 is LGHNA, CDR2 YNFKEQ. The CDR3 loop is CASSHPDASKNIQYF. CDR3 DNA sequence: TGTGCCAGCAGCCATCCCGATGCATCCAAAAACATTCAGTACTTC.

This clonotype came up a few times. V gene TRBV25-1 combines with J gene TRBJ1-6; 9 bases match TRBD1. Unmatched junction bases numbered 3, after V lost 3 bases and J lost 6 bases. CDR1 is MGHDK and CDR2 is SYGVNS in the germline V gene. The CDR3 is 15 residues long. DNA for the CDR3: TGTGCCAGCAGTGATCCGGGACAGGGTAATTCACCCCTCCACTTT. It is translated as CASSDPGQGNSPLHF.

This clonotype was recorded many times. The chain is built from TRBV6-2 or TRBV6-3 and TRBJ2-5, with 8 bases fitting TRBD1. V trimming: 2 bases; J trimming: 4 bases; junction bases outside the gene matches: 6. Germline V CDR1 and CDR2: MNHEY, SVGEGT. The CDR3 totals 15 residues. The DNA of the CDR3 is TGTGCCAGCAGTTACCTACAGGGGGTAGGAGAGACCCAGTACTTC. It translates to CASSYLQGVGETQYF.

In this sample, this clonotype is medium-sized. This sequence joins TRBV28 and TRBJ2-1; TRBD2 matches 8 bases. The CDR3 contains 15 residues. Germline values: CDR1 MDHEN, CDR2 SYDVKM. With 3 bases clipped from V and 4 bases from J, the junction kept 5 bases outside the gene matches. The CDR3 loop is CASSFIAGGYNEQFF. DNA of the CDR3: TGTGCCAGCAGTTTTATCGCGGGGGGTTACAATGAGCAGTTCTTC.

This chain links TRBV19 with TRBJ2-7; D unclear. V was shortened by 5 bases and J by 2 bases, with 16 bases between the two germline ends. The CDR3 totals 15 residues. Germline CDR1 and CDR2: LNHDA and SQIVND (reference sequence). The CDR3 here is CASSLQAVLPYEQYF. The DNA of the CDR3 is TGTGCCAGTAGTCTGCAGGCGGTCCTTCCCTACGAGCAGTACTTC.

This chain uses TRBV5-1 with TRBJ2-3; TRBD1 might be the D (6 bases). The V gene lost 0 bases and the J gene lost 0 bases, with 8 bases spanning the gap. Germline CDR1 SGHRS, CDR2 YFSETQ. The CDR3 is made up of 15 amino acids. CDR3 nucleotides: TGCGCCAGCAGCTTGGGGACAGTAAGCACAGATACGCAGTATTTT. Translation: CASSLGTVSTDTQYF. The full variable domain, its missing parts supplied by reference TRBV5-1 and TRBJ2-3, is KAGVTQTPRYLIKTRGQQVTLSCSPISGHRSVSWYQQTPGQGLQFLFEYFSETQRNKGNFPGRFSGRQFSNSRSEMNVSTLELGDSALYLCASSLGTVSTDTQYFGPGTRLTVL.

This clonotype was recorded a few times. The chain has TRBV19 and TRBJ1-5; D is possibly TRBD1 (5 bases). Germline V lookup: CDR1 LNHDA, CDR2 SQIVND (reference sequence). Deletions cut 0 bases from V and 5 bases from J, with 11 bases between. The CDR3 length is 15 residues. Written as DNA, the CDR3 is TGTGCCAGTAGTATAGATCATGACAGTCATCAGCCCCAGCATTTT. This translates into CASSIDHDSHQPQHF. The full variable domain, its missing parts supplied by reference TRBV19 and TRBJ1-5, is DGGITQSPKYLFRKEGQNVTLSCEQNLNHDAMYWYRQDPGQGLRLIYYSQIVNDFQKGDIAEGYSVSREKKESFPLTVTSAQKNPTAFYLCASSIDHDSHQPQHFGDGTRLSIL.

This chain links TRBV6-5 with TRBJ1-4; TRBD1 is a possible D gene (5 bases). Germline CDR1 MNHEY, CDR2 SVGAGI. Trimming removed 5 bases from V and 4 bases from J, with 14 bases in between. This CDR3 has 15 amino acids. The CDR3 DNA follows: TGTGCCAGCAGTACCGGGACTCACAGTAATGAAAAACTGTTTTTT. Amino acid sequence: CASSTGTHSNEKLFF.

This rearrangement joins TRBV9 to TRBJ1-6; TRBD1 matches 7 bases. CDR1 SGDLS and CDR2 YYNGEE come from the germline V gene. CDR3 length: 15 amino acids. Trimming removed 6 bases from V and 5 bases from J; junction bases left unmatched: 8. Written as DNA, the CDR3 is TGTGCCAGCACGGACCGGGACAGCGATAATTCACCCCTCCACTTT. Protein product: CASTDRDSDNSPLHF.